This T cell receptor (beta chain) derives from a study of blood T cell repertoires in COVID-19 (dated by TCRdb to the early 2020s). About the investigation overall: Samples from collaborators originated in the United States, Italy and Spain and spanned both the acute and convalescent phases of COVID-19. The prospective study material was composed of cDNA or gDNA derived from T cells, B-cell-depleted T cells, or PBMCs. Subjects who had been exposed to COVID-19, were actively infected with it, or had recovered from it provided the deeply sampled blood TCRbeta repertoires that made up the dataset. A freely available public database, intended as a resource for researchers studying the immune response to SARS-CoV-2, is where the repertoires were released. Samples were obtained from the ongoing ImmuneRACE study (first 160 participants) and from approximately 1,200 subjects provided by 6 global collaborators. Nearly every sample came with metadata listing a de-identified subject ID, COVID-19 status, age in years and sex. Where available, HLA class I and class II types were taken from metadata supplied by the sample provider and were not determined by assay-based typing. General study outcomes and caveats: How much clinical and demographic metadata was included differed by source and by participant, and the metadata was provided uncurated.

V loses 6 bases, J loses 4 bases, and the germline ends lie 17 bases apart. The cysteine opens and the phenylalanine closes a CDR3 of 15 amino acids. The sequence is cut down to CDR3 DNA, 45 bases in frame from base 1. CDR1 is given as SGHTA and CDR2 as FQGTGA, both from the germline V gene. Whole blood was collected in K2EDTA tubes by collaborating institutions according to the institutions' own protocols. Collaborator samples were shipped for TCRbeta analysis as frozen whole blood, isolated PBMCs, or DNA extracted from either sample type. The table lists this clone with a count of one. Its cognate antigen has yet to be identified. No much larger clone is present one base from it, and per-base qualities are unavailable. TCRbeta CDR3 regions were amplified from genomic DNA using the immunoSEQ Assay, a bias-controlled multiplex PCR. In the source study's methods: The number of nucleated cells in each sample was estimated from the amplification of reference gene primers within the assay. To quantify the absolute abundance of each unique TCRbeta CDR3 rearrangement, sequence reads were collapsed and filtered. For each sample, productive Simpson clonality was calculated as the square root of Simpson's diversity index over productive rearrangements. TCRdb mirrors the immuneACCESS table, restricted to in-frame sequences. Some clones are absent from its copies; in checked studies, under half trace to an unresolved V gene, and the reason for the others is unknown. The V and J calls and the clone size are those of that table, but D and trimming were determined from the DNA. The sample includes roughly 100,000 clones, with 80% observed a single time. 15% to 20% of the sample is taken by the ten largest.

Material: peripheral blood. The clonotype was recovered from a human donor in a cohort sampled during active COVID-19. The receptor chain draws on TRBV7-3 and TRBJ2-3; a tentative D match to TRBD2 spans 6 bases. The DNA sequence is given as TGTGCCAGCAGGCTAACGGCTGGGGAGGCAGATACGCAGTATTTT. Translated, this gives CASRLTAGEADTQYF. This CDR3, with the reference TRBV7-3 and TRBJ2-3 proteins standing in past its ends, gives the full variable domain GAGVSQTPSNKVTEKGKYVELRCDPISGHTALYWYRQSLGQGPEFLIYFQGTGAADDSGLPNDRFFAVRPEGSVSTLKIQRTERGDSAVYLCASRLTAGEADTQYFGPGTRLTVL.